The clone carrying this T cell receptor beta chain has only one observation. As yet, its antigen is unknown. The data originate from a study of T cell responses to AZD1222 COVID-19 vaccine. General study results and limits: The reported proportion of spike-specific TCRs targeting unmutated variant regions was nearly half.

Clones were read by immunoSEQ multiplex PCR, and TCRdb kept only the in-frame ones, dropping some. The table lists approximately 110,000 clones, 75% to 90% of them singletons, with approximately 4.4% in the top ten. Germline CDR1 reads MDHEN; CDR2 reads SYDVKM. The CDR3 length is 16 residues. V was trimmed by 4 bases and J by 0 bases, leaving 13 bases between them. V is TRBV28 and J is TRBJ1-3, with D perhaps matching TRBD1 (5 bases). The source material was peripheral blood, sampled 28 days after the second AZD1222 dose. This receptor was taken from an adult who received the AZD1222 COVID-19 vaccine. In DNA form, the CDR3 reads TGTGCCAGCAGTTCTCCCGGGGGTGGCTCTGGAAACACCATATATTTT. This translates into CASSSPGGGSGNTIYF.